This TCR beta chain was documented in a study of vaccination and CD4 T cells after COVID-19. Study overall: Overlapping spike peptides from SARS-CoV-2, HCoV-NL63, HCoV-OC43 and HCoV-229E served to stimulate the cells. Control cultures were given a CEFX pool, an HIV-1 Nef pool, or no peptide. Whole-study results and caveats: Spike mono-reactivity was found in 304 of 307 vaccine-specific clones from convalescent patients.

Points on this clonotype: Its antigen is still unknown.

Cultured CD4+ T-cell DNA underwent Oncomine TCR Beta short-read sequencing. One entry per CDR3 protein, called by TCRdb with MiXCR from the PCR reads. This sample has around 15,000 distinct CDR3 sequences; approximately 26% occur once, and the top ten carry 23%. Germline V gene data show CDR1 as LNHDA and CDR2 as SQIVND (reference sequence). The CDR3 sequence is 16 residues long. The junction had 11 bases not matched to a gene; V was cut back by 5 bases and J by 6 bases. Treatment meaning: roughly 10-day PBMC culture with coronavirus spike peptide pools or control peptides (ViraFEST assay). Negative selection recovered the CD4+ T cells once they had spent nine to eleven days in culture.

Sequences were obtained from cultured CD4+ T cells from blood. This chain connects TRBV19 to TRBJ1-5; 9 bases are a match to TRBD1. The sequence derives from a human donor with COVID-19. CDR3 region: CASSRTGQGRGQPQHF. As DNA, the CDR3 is TGTGCCAGTAGTCGAACCGGACAGGGGCGCGGTCAGCCCCAGCATTTT.